These 25 T cell receptor beta chains originate from one sample sequenced in a study of T cell repertoires in cytomegalovirus infection. One entry per CDR3 protein results from TCRdb running MiXCR on the reads. The sample shows some 450,000 distinct CDR3 sequences, roughly 30% of them seen only once. The sequenced sample was PBMCs. Receptors originate from a human donor in good health (CMV status not recorded). Some clones in this sample may be carry-over from other donors' samples.

This clonotype has only a few counts. The chain employs TRBV7-2 and TRBJ1-4; D not certain. Looked up from germline, CDR1 is SGHTA and CDR2 is FQGNSA. The length of the CDR3 is 14 residues. V was shortened by 5 bases and J by 7 bases, with 14 bases between the two germline ends. The CDR3 DNA reads as TGTGCCAGCAGCGATGGTGGAAGTTCTGAAAAACTGTTTTTT. Protein sequence: CASSDGGSSEKLFF.

The chain employs TRBV6-5 and TRBJ2-5; D might be TRBD1 or TRBD2, each matching 5 bases. Trimming took off 4 bases at V and 5 bases at J, with 17 bases between the two ends. Germline CDR1 MNHEY, CDR2 SVGAGI. This CDR3 is 15 amino acids long. The CDR3 DNA is TGTGCCAGCAGTTTCATTCCGGGGCGGTTGGAGACCCAGTACTTC. Protein: CASSFIPGRLETQYF.

The sample holds a few counts of this clonotype. This chain uses TRBV6-5 with TRBJ1-4, with D perhaps matching TRBD1 (6 bases). Germline CDR1 and CDR2: MNHEY and SVGAGI. Deletions cut 6 bases from V and 6 bases from J, with 14 bases between. The CDR3 contains 14 residues. The CDR3 DNA sequence: TGTGCCAGCAGACTCGGGGGGGCGGATGAAAAACTGTTTTTT. This codes for CASRLGGADEKLFF.

This clonotype was seen only a few times. The rearrangement links TRBV7-9 to TRBJ2-3; tentatively, D is TRBD2 (5 bases). The CDR3 runs to 16 residues. Per germline, CDR1 SEHNR and CDR2 FQNEAQ (reference sequence). The V end lost 5 bases, the J end lost 2 bases, and 17 bases lay between the germline ends. The CDR3 spells CASSPPSGVYTDTQYF. The DNA of the CDR3 is TGTGCCAGCAGCCCCCCCTCCGGGGTCTACACAGATACGCAGTATTTT.

The chain carries TRBV5-4 and TRBJ2-7; D gene uncertain. Trimming shortened V by 0 bases and J by 0 bases, and 10 bases separated the two germline ends. CDR3 length: 15 residues. Germline values: CDR1 SGHNT, CDR2 YYREEE (reference sequence). The CDR3 nucleotides are TGTGCCAGCAGCTTGGGGGCAACCTCCTCCTACGAGCAGTACTTC. Encoded protein: CASSLGATSSYEQYF. The whole variable domain, remainder taken from reference TRBV5-4 and TRBJ2-7, is ETGVTQSPTHLIKTRGQQVTLRCSSQSGHNTVSWYQQALGQGPQFIFQYYREEENGRGNFPPRFSGLQFPNYSSELNVNALELDDSALYLCASSLGATSSYEQYFGPGTRLTVT.

The chain recombines TRBV4-2 with TRBJ2-3; D gene ambiguous. Germline loops: CDR1 LGHNA, CDR2 YNFKEQ. Trimming shortened V by 0 bases and J by 14 bases, and 18 bases separated the two germline ends. This CDR3 spans 14 amino acids. In DNA, the CDR3 is TGTGCCAGCAGCCAAGATTTGACACCGAGTAGTCTGTATTTT. Its protein is CASSQDLTPSSLYF.

This clonotype was counted a few times. The chain couples TRBV28 to TRBJ1-1; D not resolved. V lost 2 bases, J lost 0 bases, and 13 bases lay in between. The CDR3 consists of 16 residues. Germline-derived CDR1 and CDR2 are MDHEN and SYDVKM. The CDR3 is CASSLPEEQMNTEAFF. The CDR3 nucleotides are TGTGCCAGCAGTTTACCTGAGGAGCAGATGAACACTGAAGCTTTCTTT.

Notes on this clonotype: The conserved phenylalanine or tryptophan normally closing the CDR3 is absent here, so this likely arose from a read error. V is TRBV7-2 and J is TRBJ1-3; 7 bases are a match to TRBD1. The CDR3 has 15 amino acids. Germline V gives CDR1 SGHTA, CDR2 FQGNSA. Here the CDR3 DNA reads TGTGCCAGCAGCCGAGACAGGGACTCTGGCAACACCATATATTGT. This codes for CASSRDRDSGNTIYC.

There are a few counts of this clonotype. This CDR3 is CASSRRVGFYNEQFF. Written as DNA, the CDR3 is TGCGCCAGCAGCCGGCGGGTGGGATTCTACAATGAGCAGTTCTTC. The V and J genes are TRBV4-3 and TRBJ2-1; D may be TRBD2 (5 bases). Per germline, CDR1 LGHNA and CDR2 YSLEER. The CDR3 length is 15 residues. V shed 4 bases and J shed 3 bases, with 13 bases lying between them.

V is TRBV28 and J is TRBJ2-5, with D perhaps assigned TRBD1 or TRBD2 (5 bases each). The CDR3 sequence is 13 residues long. Looked up from germline, CDR1 is MDHEN and CDR2 is SYDVKM. V was cut by 4 bases and J by 3 bases, with 9 bases left in between. CDR3 nucleotide sequence: TGTGCCAGCAGTTCGAGGGGAAAAGAGACCCAGTACTTC. Translation: CASSSRGKETQYF.

V gene TRBV5-6 combines with J gene TRBJ2-3; TRBD2 agrees at 7 bases. There are 16 residues in the CDR3. With 5 bases clipped from V and 6 bases from J, the junction kept 15 bases outside the gene matches. Germline CDR1 reads SGHDT; CDR2 reads YYEEEE. CDR3 loop: CASSSDPGGLLDTQYF. CDR3 DNA: TGTGCCAGCAGTTCCGACCCGGGGGGACTCCTGGATACGCAGTATTTT.

This clonotype came up a few times. This chain connects TRBV7-6 to TRBJ2-2, with 8 bases lining up with TRBD1. There are 19 residues in the CDR3. Germline values: CDR1 SGHVS, CDR2 FNYEAQ. The V gene end was trimmed by 6 bases and the J gene end by 0 bases; junction bases not matched to a gene: 15. The chain's CDR3 is CASSAYPGGPLANTGELFF. The DNA of the CDR3 is TGTGCCAGCAGTGCTTATCCAGGGGGCCCCCTCGCGAACACCGGGGAGCTGTTTTTT.

This clonotype was seen repeatedly, ten times or more. The chain links TRBV7-2 to TRBJ2-7; 7 bases are a match to TRBD1. This CDR3 has 16 amino acids. Germline trimming cut 2 bases from V and 4 bases from J; bases unmatched to any gene: 11. The germline V gene has CDR1 SGHTA and CDR2 FQGNSA. Here the CDR3 reads CASSLPKDRAPYEQYF. CDR3 nucleotide sequence: TGTGCCAGCAGCTTACCTAAAGACAGGGCCCCATACGAGCAGTACTTC.

This chain links TRBV20-1 with TRBJ2-7; TRBD2 agrees at 11 bases. The CDR3 is 16 residues long. With 1 base clipped from V and 1 base from J, the junction kept 6 bases outside the gene matches. The germline CDR1 and CDR2 sequences are DFQATT and SNEGSKA (reference sequence). CDR3 in DNA: TGCAGTGCTAGAGCGACTAGCGGGGATAGATCCTACGAGCAGTACTTC. It yields the protein CSARATSGDRSYEQYF.

This clonotype has at least ten counts. This chain links TRBV20-1 with TRBJ2-1; D tentatively reads TRBD1 or TRBD2 (6 bases each). V lost 3 bases to trimming and J lost 4 bases, with 13 bases between them. The CDR3 has 14 amino acids. CDR1 DFQATT and CDR2 SNEGSKA come from the germline V gene (reference sequence). CDR3 DNA: TGCAGTGCTAGTAAGGGGGGTCATTACAATGAGCAGTTCTTC. Its protein product is CSASKGGHYNEQFF.

This clonotype was found many times. The chain is built from TRBV6-1 and TRBJ2-3; D is unclear. Per germline, CDR1 MNHNS and CDR2 SASEGT. V gave up 3 bases and J gave up 5 bases, with 3 bases separating them. This CDR3 spans 11 amino acids. CDR3 loop: CASSDLDTQYF. The CDR3 coding sequence is TGTGCCAGCAGTGATTTAGATACGCAGTATTTT.

The sample holds a few counts of this clonotype. The V and J genes are TRBV24-1 and TRBJ2-1; 7 positions match TRBD1. The V gene end was trimmed by 3 bases and the J gene end by 4 bases; junction bases not matched to a gene: 14. From germline, CDR1 is KGHDR and CDR2 SFDVKD. The CDR3 covers 18 residues. CDR3 region: CATSDPLTGAGGYNEQFF. The CDR3 DNA follows: TGTGCCACCAGTGATCCATTAACAGGGGCAGGGGGATACAATGAGCAGTTCTTC.

The chain joins TRBV27 to TRBJ2-7; 7 bases align to TRBD1. The V and J ends lost 6 bases and 2 bases, in that order; junction bases with no gene match: 13. Germline loops: CDR1 MNHEY, CDR2 SMNVEV (reference sequence). This CDR3 is 16 amino acids long. In DNA, the CDR3 is TGTGCCAGCAGCCGACAGGGCGGAAGCACCACCTACGAGCAGTACTTC. It translates to CASSRQGGSTTYEQYF.

This clonotype was detected ten times or more. The chain uses TRBV7-2 and TRBJ1-2, with D possibly matching TRBD1 (5 bases). Trimming pared 5 bases from V and 4 bases from J, leaving 20 bases between. This CDR3 region has 16 residues. The V gene's germline CDR1 is SGHTA and CDR2 FQGNSA. The CDR3 loop is CASSLHGATAVYGYTF. CDR3 nucleotides: TGTGCCAGCAGCCTCCACGGTGCGACAGCCGTCTATGGCTACACCTTC.

This rearrangement joins TRBV11-2 to TRBJ1-1; 7 nucleotides agree with TRBD1. The CDR3 loop spans 15 amino acids. Trimming cost V 1 base and J 9 bases; bases outside gene matches: 11. The germline CDR1 and CDR2 sequences are SGHAT and FQNNGV. The CDR3 is CASSLAVSDRAKAFF. Here the CDR3 DNA reads TGTGCCAGCAGCTTAGCCGTCTCCGACAGGGCGAAAGCTTTCTTT. The complete variable domain, with remaining parts taken from reference TRBV11-2 and TRBJ1-1, reads EAGVAQSPRYKIIEKRQSVAFWCNPISGHATLYWYQQILGQGPKLLIQFQNNGVVDDSQLPKDRFSAERLKGVDSTLKIQPAKLEDSAVYLCASSLAVSDRAKAFFGQGTRLTVV.

This clonotype was detected a few times. The rearrangement uses TRBV7-9 and TRBJ2-2; the D is unclear. V lost 5 bases to trimming and J lost 1 base, with 11 bases between them. There are 15 residues in the CDR3. Germline V gene sequence: CDR1 SEHNR, CDR2 FQNEAQ (reference sequence). Here the CDR3 DNA reads TGTGCCAGCAGCACACTGTTGAGGAACACCGGGGAGCTGTTTTTT. Translating it yields CASSTLLRNTGELFF.

The chain has TRBV20-1 and TRBJ2-3; TRBD1 or TRBD2 may be the D gene (5 bases each). Germline V gene lookup returns CDR1 DFQATT and CDR2 SNEGSKA (reference sequence). V lost 0 bases to trimming and J lost 6 bases, with 7 bases between them. The length of the CDR3 is 12 residues. The CDR3 spells CSAREWGDTQYF. Written as DNA, the CDR3 is TGCAGTGCTAGAGAGTGGGGGGATACGCAGTATTTT.

The rearrangement joins TRBV2 to TRBJ2-7; D gene ambiguous. There are 14 residues in the CDR3. Germline CDR1 and CDR2: SNHLY and FYNNEI. The germline V and J ends were trimmed by 5 bases and 3 bases, with 14 bases remaining between them. CDR3 protein: CASSLRPDFYEQYF. In DNA, the CDR3 is TGTGCCAGCAGTCTCAGACCCGATTTCTACGAGCAGTACTTC.

This clonotype turned up a few times. V gene TRBV6-1 combines with J gene TRBJ2-5; no firm D call. Germline lookup yields CDR1 MNHNS and CDR2 SASEGT. Trimming took off 7 bases at V and 1 base at J, with 16 bases between the two ends. This CDR3 region has 15 residues. Here the CDR3 DNA reads TGTGCCAGCACAATCCATGCAGGCCTCCAAGAGACCCAGTACTTC. Its protein is CASTIHAGLQETQYF.

The chain couples TRBV4-1 to TRBJ2-7, with D hard to call. V dropped 1 base and J dropped 2 bases, with 12 bases sitting between them. Germline lookup yields CDR1 MGHRA and CDR2 YSYEKL. The CDR3 covers 15 residues. This chain's CDR3 is CASSQVHSSTYEQYF. The CDR3 nucleotides are TGCGCCAGCAGCCAAGTTCACAGTTCAACCTACGAGCAGTACTTC.